The sequence of this T cell receptor beta chain was determined in a study of shared clonotypes between healthy human individuals (dated by TCRdb to 2018 to 2020). Study-level background: Two women and three men aged 18 to 49 years were included in the cohort. To increase sequencing depth and limit assay-specific biases, different laboratories used diverse techniques to prepare libraries and sequence TCR repertoires. Each donor's leukapheresis produced roughly between roughly 0.85 and 10 billion PBMCs. Per donor, three plates each were used for CD4 naive and CD4 memory, two for CD8 naive, and one for CD8 memory. To estimate repertoire size and how much clonotype sharing occurs between individuals, the study deeply sequenced the blood TCR repertoires of about five healthy adults. Results the study describes overall, beyond this receptor: Clonotypes shared by all four sorted-subset donors showed higher generation probabilities than non-shared clonotypes. Based on pairwise subsampling, the degree of clonotype sharing among donors was expected to be affected by sequencing depth. Incomplete sequencing was indicated by rarefaction of sorted-subset datasets, despite the large sequencing depth. The small number of donors limited the genetic and exposure-history diversity represented. Larger estimated clonotype richness was generally found for naive subsets than for memory subsets. About 4.5% of naive CD4, around 3.6% of naive CD8, around 2.3% of memory CD4, and 0.35% to 0.5% of memory CD8 clonotypes were shared across several donors. Sampling was restricted to blood, and TCR repertoires in tissue are likely to differ from TCR repertoires in blood.

Remarks on this clone: The antigen this receptor binds is unknown. Base qualities are not provided; no much larger clone lies one nucleotide away.

TCR CDR3 regions were amplified from genomic DNA by multiplex PCR using the deep immunoSEQ assay. Genomic DNA extracted from each cell subset was distributed evenly over all wells of several immunoSEQ 96-well plates, and each plate served as one replicate. Each replicate PCR for sorted subsets received 200 ng genomic DNA, equal to 30,000 or so T cell genomes. The purified libraries were quantified using a Qubit 3.0 fluorometer, sized with a Bioanalyzer 2100, and then quantified again using the KAPA Library Quantification kit. Each immunoSEQ 96-well plate was sequenced on its own single-read 150-cycle Illumina NextSeq 550 flow cell. For the original study's pipeline: Because the immunoSEQ output held only junctional sequences and lacked quality scores, the filtering could not match the filtering applied to full-length reads. Sequences were annotated with PyIR, a Python wrapper for IgBLAST v1.9, and V/J genes and CDR3 were assigned using IMGT germline references. Reads were removed for weak V/J assignments (E-value above 1e-6), missing CDR3, stop codons, out-of-frame junctions, or ambiguous translated residues. V3J clonotypes were defined as sequences sharing an identical inferred V gene, J gene, and CDR3 amino acid sequence. Percentage overlap between repertoires was calculated by dividing the number of shared unique clonotypes by the size of the smaller repertoire. Repertoire richness was assessed with RTK rarefaction, the Chao1 estimator, and Recon v2.1 estimates of unobserved clonotypes. Generation probabilities for all TCRbeta clonotypes obtained by the gDNA method from a handful of donors were computed using OLGA. The immuneACCESS repertoire file appears here via TCRdb, limited to in-frame rearrangements. These files lack a portion of the clones; in checked studies, under half of the deficit traces to unresolved V genes, and the cause of the others is not known. The V and J calls and clone size are taken from that table; D and trimming were inferred from the DNA. For this sample the table gives millions of clones, of which 93% were detected only once. Clones ranked in the top ten supply 1.7% of the sample.

CD8 naive samples were CD45RO-negative cells positively selected for CCR7, giving a CD45RA+CCR7+ population that excluded TemRA cells. The donors were healthy, HIV-negative adults with no recently reported acute infections or vaccinations. All donors were Caucasian adults living in Nashville, Tennessee, USA. After blood collection by leukapheresis, PBMCs were isolated using Ficoll-Histopaque density gradient centrifugation and then cryopreserved in the vapor phase of liquid nitrogen. Analytical flow cytometry was used to check the purity and quantity of each magnetically sorted T cell population. Genomic DNA was isolated from every sorted fraction and measured by UV absorbance on a Nanodrop 2000c. Taken from the germline V gene (reference sequence), the CDR1 and CDR2 loops are LNHDA and SQIVND. The CDR3 spans 12 residues, from the cysteine through the phenylalanine. Only the CDR3 region is kept as DNA, spanning 36 bases read in frame from base 1. V is shortened by 7 bases, J by 5 bases, and the region joining them spans 11 bases.

Specimen: naive CD8+ T cells from PBMCs. Interpreted using the paper, the cell subset or site label stands for: CD45RA+CCR7+. Rearrangement joined TRBV19 to TRBJ1-1; matching of 6 bases hints at TRBD1 as the D gene. This TCR derives from a man younger than 35 in good health. Some clones in this sample may be carry-over from other donors' samples. The DNA reads as follows: TGTGCCAGTAACATAGGGGGAACTGAAGCTTTCTTT. This gives the protein CASNIGGTEAFF.